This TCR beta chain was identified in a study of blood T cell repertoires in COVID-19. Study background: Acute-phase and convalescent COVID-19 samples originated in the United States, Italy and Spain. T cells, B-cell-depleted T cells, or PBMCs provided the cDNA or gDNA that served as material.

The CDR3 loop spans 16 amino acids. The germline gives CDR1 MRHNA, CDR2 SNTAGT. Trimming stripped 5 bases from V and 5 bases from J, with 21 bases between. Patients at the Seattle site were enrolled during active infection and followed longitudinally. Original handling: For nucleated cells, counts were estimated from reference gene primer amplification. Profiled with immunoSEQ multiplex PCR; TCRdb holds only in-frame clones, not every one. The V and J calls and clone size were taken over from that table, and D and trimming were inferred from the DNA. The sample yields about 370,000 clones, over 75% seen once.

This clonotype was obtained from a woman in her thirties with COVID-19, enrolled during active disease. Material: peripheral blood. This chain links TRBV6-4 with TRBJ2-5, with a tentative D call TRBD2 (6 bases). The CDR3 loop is CASSNSGRRRGETQYF. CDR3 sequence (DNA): TGTGCCAGCAGTAACAGCGGGCGGAGGAGAGGGGAGACCCAGTACTTC.